These 29 T cell receptor beta chains were all obtained from the same sample, sequenced in a study of cytomegalovirus exposure and HLA in healthy donors. PCR amplification relied on 60 Vbeta primers (plus 13 Jbeta primers). The repertoire was sequenced with immunoSEQ multiplex PCR; TCRdb's copy has only in-frame clones and lacks some. The table records about 160,000 clones, roughly 82% of them present only once. Sequencing was carried out using PBMCs. Every receptor here comes from a man aged 50 or older in good health and CMV-seropositive.

This chain uses TRBV9 with TRBJ2-3; 10 bases are a match to TRBD2. The junction had 3 bases not matched to a gene; V was cut back by 2 bases and J by 0 bases. CDR1 and CDR2 from the germline V gene are SGDLS and YYNGEE. This CDR3 contains 16 residues. Here the CDR3 reads CASSVGTSDSTDTQYF. The CDR3 DNA is TGTGCCAGCAGCGTCGGGACTAGCGATAGCACAGATACGCAGTATTTT. Using reference TRBV9 and TRBJ2-3 for the parts outside the CDR3, the full variable domain is DSGVTQTPKHLITATGQRVTLRCSPRSGDLSVYWYQQSLDQGLQFLIQYYNGEERAKGNILERFSAQQFPDLHSELNLSSLELGDSALYFCASSVGTSDSTDTQYFGPGTRLTVL.

In this sample, this clone turned up a few times. The J gene is TRBJ2-3, the V gene TRBV9; 12 bases match TRBD2. CDR3 length: 16 amino acids. The trim removed 2 bases at V and 3 bases at J, leaving 4 bases unmatched. Per the germline V gene, CDR1 is SGDLS and CDR2 is YYNGEE. CDR3 coding DNA: TGTGCCAGCAGCGTTACTAGCGGGGGGAGGACAGATACGCAGTATTTT. It specifies CASSVTSGGRTDTQYF.

This clone was seen more than once but under ten times. The chain joins TRBV19 to TRBJ1-6; D call uncertain. Germline CDR1 LNHDA, CDR2 SQIVND (reference sequence). V lost 5 bases and J lost 5, with 7 bases in between. CDR3 length equals 13 residues. CDR3 loop: CASSAHNNSPLHF. The CDR3, as DNA: TGTGCCAGTAGTGCCCACAATAATTCACCCCTCCACTTT.

CDR3 bases: TGTGCCAGTCGTTCAGGGGGCACCGCTGAAGCTTTCTTT. This gives the protein CASRSGGTAEAFF. The V gene is TRBV19, the J gene TRBJ1-1; 8 positions match TRBD1. Unmatched junction bases numbered 8, after V lost 8 bases and J lost 6 bases. Germline V gene data show CDR1 as LNHDA and CDR2 as SQIVND (reference sequence). The CDR3 spans 13 residues. The entire variable domain, with the rest obtained from reference TRBV19 and TRBJ1-1, is as follows: DGGITQSPKYLFRKEGQNVTLSCEQNLNHDAMYWYRQDPGQGLRLIYYSQIVNDFQKGDIAEGYSVSREKKESFPLTVTSAQKNPTAFYLCASRSGGTAEAFFGQGTRLTVV.

This clone showed up just a few times. This rearrangement joins TRBV2 to TRBJ2-1; 9 bases align to TRBD2. Germline V gene data show CDR1 as SNHLY and CDR2 as FYNNEI. This CDR3 has 16 amino acids. V was pared by 7 bases and J by 0 bases, with 7 bases of the junction left unmatched. The CDR3 nucleotides are TGTGCCAGCAAGTATAGCGGGAGCCTCTCCTACAATGAGCAGTTCTTC. Its protein product is CASKYSGSLSYNEQFF. Looking up the rest from reference TRBV2 and TRBJ2-1 gives the full variable domain: EPEVTQTPSHQVTQMGQEVILRCVPISNHLYFYWYRQILGQKVEFLVSFYNNEISEKSEIFDDQFSVERPDGSNFTLKIRSTKLEDSAMYFCASKYSGSLSYNEQFFGPGTRLTVL.

V and J are TRBV28 and TRBJ2-1; TRBD2 matches at 7 bases. Trimming removed 4 bases from V and 13 bases from J; junction bases left unmatched: 7. The length of the CDR3 is 12 residues. Germline V CDR1 and CDR2: MDHEN, SYDVKM. CDR3 DNA: TGTGCCAGCAGTTCAGGACTAGTGATACAGTTCTTC. Its protein is CASSSGLVIQFF.

The sample holds a few counts of this clone. This CDR3 is CASKALSGDQPQHF. Here the CDR3 DNA reads TGTGCCAGTAAGGCACTCTCAGGGGACCAGCCCCAGCATTTT. This chain uses TRBV19 with TRBJ1-5, with D perhaps matching TRBD1 (6 bases). Deletions cut 7 bases from V and 7 bases from J, with 17 bases between. Germline assignment: CDR1 LNHDA and CDR2 SQIVND (reference sequence). The CDR3 is 14 residues long.

V is TRBV19 and J is TRBJ2-1; unclear D gene. Germline CDR1 reads LNHDA; CDR2 reads SQIVND (reference sequence). CDR3 length equals 11 residues. The V and J ends lost 7 bases and 7 bases respectively, with 8 bases between them. The CDR3, as DNA: TGTGCCAGTAAGAGGCTAAATGAGCAGTTCTTC. This sequence encodes CASKRLNEQFF.

This rearrangement joins TRBV7-2 to TRBJ1-2; 8 nucleotides match TRBD1. V trimming: 5 bases; J trimming: 7 bases; junction bases outside the gene matches: 15. Germline V gene lookup returns CDR1 SGHTA and CDR2 FQGNSA. This CDR3 has 16 residues. CDR3 in amino acids: CASSPPGTGGLGGYTF. Written as DNA, the CDR3 is TGTGCCAGCAGCCCCCCCGGGACAGGAGGTCTAGGTGGCTACACCTTC.

The rearrangement joins TRBV28 to TRBJ2-7; the match to TRBD2 covers 7 bases. After removal of 7 bases from V and 3 bases from J, the junction contained 6 bases not matched to a gene. The CDR3 runs 13 residues. Germline V gene sequence: CDR1 MDHEN, CDR2 SYDVKM. The CDR3 protein is CASTPGEGYEQYF. In DNA, the CDR3 is TGTGCCAGCACTCCTGGGGAGGGCTACGAGCAGTACTTC.

The chain has TRBV7-9 and TRBJ2-1, with 12 bases that match TRBD2. CDR3 length: 19 residues. The V segment lost 7 bases and the J segment 0 bases; nucleotides outside the gene matches: 13. CDR1 and CDR2 from the germline V gene are SEHNR and FQNEAQ (reference sequence). DNA for the CDR3: TGTGCCAGCACCAGGACTAGCGGGGCTCGTGTGAGCTCCTACAATGAGCAGTTCTTC. Encoded protein: CASTRTSGARVSSYNEQFF.

The gene calls are TRBV4-3 and TRBJ2-5; 8 bases line up with TRBD1. Per germline, CDR1 LGHNA and CDR2 YSLEER. V trimming: 0 bases; J trimming: 5 bases; junction bases outside the gene matches: 11. This CDR3 is 17 amino acids long. CDR3 coding DNA: TGCGCCAGCAGCCAAGATCTTGCCGGGACAGGTCGGGAGACCCAGTACTTC. It specifies CASSQDLAGTGRETQYF.

This rearrangement joins TRBV7-6 to TRBJ1-3; D possibly corresponds to TRBD1 (6 bases). The CDR3 contains 18 residues. V was cut by 2 bases and J by 0 bases, with 17 bases left in between. Germline V gene lookup returns CDR1 SGHVS and CDR2 FNYEAQ. CDR3 DNA: TGTGCCAGCAGCTTAAAGGGGCGACAGGTTTTCTCTGGAAACACCATATATTTT. This codes for CASSLKGRQVFSGNTIYF.

The chain links TRBV27 to TRBJ2-7, with 10 nucleotides matching TRBD2. V dropped 0 bases and J dropped 4; count of bases not matched to a gene: 6. CDR3 length: 16 amino acids. Per the germline V gene, CDR1 is MNHEY and CDR2 is SMNVEV (reference sequence). The CDR3 is CASSLSSLAGEYEQYF. The CDR3, as DNA: TGTGCCAGCAGTTTATCTTCCCTAGCGGGAGAGTACGAGCAGTACTTC.

This chain's CDR3 is CASSLDSVPSTDTQYF. The CDR3 nucleotides read TGCGCCAGCAGCTTGGATAGCGTCCCTAGCACAGATACGCAGTATTTT. The chain carries TRBV5-1 and TRBJ2-3; TRBD2 might be the D (5 bases). This CDR3 is 16 amino acids long. In germline, CDR1 is SGHRS, CDR2 YFSETQ. The V and J ends lost 0 bases and 0 bases respectively, with 11 bases between them. Using reference TRBV5-1 and TRBJ2-3 for the parts outside the CDR3, the full variable domain is KAGVTQTPRYLIKTRGQQVTLSCSPISGHRSVSWYQQTPGQGLQFLFEYFSETQRNKGNFPGRFSGRQFSNSRSEMNVSTLELGDSALYLCASSLDSVPSTDTQYFGPGTRLTVL.

The chain is built from TRBV5-1 and TRBJ2-1; TRBD2 matches at 8 bases. The CDR3 has 15 amino acids. The V segment lost 6 bases and the J segment 0 bases; nucleotides outside the gene matches: 5. The V gene's germline CDR1 is SGHRS and CDR2 YFSETQ. The CDR3 DNA follows: TGCGCCAGCAACCCGACTAGCGCCTCCTACAATGAGCAGTTCTTC. This translates into CASNPTSASYNEQFF.

The rearrangement joins TRBV6-6 to TRBJ2-1; 11 bases map to TRBD2. The CDR3 is 16 residues long. CDR1 and CDR2 from the germline V gene are MNHNY and SVGAGI (reference sequence). The V gene end was trimmed by 6 bases and the J gene end by 7 bases; junction bases not matched to a gene: 11. The CDR3 DNA follows: TGTGCCAGCAGACCTAACCTAGCGGGAGGCTCAAATGAGCAGTTCTTC. Encoded protein: CASRPNLAGGSNEQFF.

The V call is TRBV29-1, the J call TRBJ2-1; TRBD2 aligns across 8 bases. V shed 8 bases, J shed 7 bases, and the junction held 13 bases outside the gene matches. CDR1 SQVTM and CDR2 ANQGSEA come from the germline V gene. The CDR3 spans 14 residues. The DNA of the CDR3 is TGCAGCCCGCGCGTCACGGGAGGGCCGAATGAGCAGTTCTTC. Translated, it gives CSPRVTGGPNEQFF.

This clone was found a few times. The CDR3 loop is CASRSRRGEQFF. DNA for the CDR3: TGTGCCAGTAGAAGTAGGAGGGGTGAGCAGTTCTTC. The chain couples TRBV19 to TRBJ2-1; tentatively, D is TRBD2 (6 bases). This CDR3 has 12 residues. Germline values: CDR1 LNHDA, CDR2 SQIVND (reference sequence). V lost 6 bases, J lost 9 bases, and 12 bases lay in between.

The chain carries TRBV19 and TRBJ1-2; D unresolved. Trimming removed 4 bases at V and 11 bases at J, with 14 bases between. The germline V gene has CDR1 LNHDA and CDR2 SQIVND (reference sequence). This CDR3 spans 12 amino acids. This CDR3 reads CASSTLSRAYTF. CDR3 nucleotide sequence: TGTGCCAGTAGTACTCTATCTAGAGCGTACACCTTC.

The rearrangement joins TRBV6-5 to TRBJ2-7, with 7 positions matching TRBD1. Germline loops: CDR1 MNHEY, CDR2 SVGAGI. This CDR3 has 15 amino acids. J gave up 4 bases and V 4 bases, and 10 bases lay outside the gene matches. CDR3 in amino acids: CASSLTGPQRYEQYF. CDR3 DNA sequence: TGTGCCAGCAGTTTGACAGGGCCCCAAAGATACGAGCAGTACTTC.

This rearrangement joins TRBV2 to TRBJ1-2; no definite D call. Deletions cut 8 bases from V and 2 bases from J, with 9 bases between. The CDR3 loop spans 12 amino acids. Germline CDR1 reads SNHLY; CDR2 reads FYNNEI. The CDR3 sequence is CASCFENYGYTF. The DNA for the CDR3 is TGTGCCAGCTGCTTCGAGAACTATGGCTACACCTTC.

This sequence joins TRBV5-6 and TRBJ2-5; 9 bases agree with TRBD1. This CDR3 has 17 amino acids. V shed 0 bases and J 5 bases; nucleotides not matched to a gene: 11. The V gene's germline CDR1 is SGHDT and CDR2 YYEEEE. CDR3 DNA sequence: TGTGCCAGCAGCTTGGTGGGACAGGGTGGGGTTGAGGAGACCCAGTACTTC. This gives the protein CASSLVGQGGVEETQYF.

This chain joins TRBV19 and TRBJ2-4, with a possible D match to TRBD2 (6 bases). CDR1 and CDR2 (germline): LNHDA, SQIVND (reference sequence). The length of the CDR3 is 15 residues. V lost 2 bases to trimming and J lost 8 bases, with 16 bases between them. CDR3 sequence reads: CASSIMSVSGDIQYF. The DNA of the CDR3 is TGTGCCAGTAGTATAATGTCCGTATCGGGGGACATTCAGTACTTC.

This clone has more than one count but fewer than ten. V usage is TRBV4-2 and J usage is TRBJ2-1; TRBD1 matches at 8 bases. CDR1 LGHNA and CDR2 YNFKEQ come from the germline V gene. The CDR3 covers 17 residues. Germline trimming cut 1 base from V and 7 bases from J; bases unmatched to any gene: 12. CDR3 DNA sequence: TGTGCCAGCAGCCAAGCGGTGGTAGGTCAGGGGGCAAATGAGCAGTTCTTC. This sequence encodes CASSQAVVGQGANEQFF.

The table lists this clone with a count of one. The chain carries TRBV7-6 and TRBJ2-1, with TRBD2 matching 8 bases. The CDR3 consists of 16 residues. With V trimmed by 2 bases and J by 6 bases, 9 bases remained unmatched. In germline, CDR1 is SGHVS, CDR2 FNYEAQ. CDR3 sequence reads: CASSLRSGLAGNEQFF. As DNA, the CDR3 is TGTGCCAGCAGCTTACGGTCAGGTCTAGCGGGCAATGAGCAGTTCTTC.

This sequence joins TRBV5-4 and TRBJ2-7; 12 bases fit TRBD2. With V trimmed by 2 bases and J by 4 bases, 1 base remained unmatched. The CDR3 has 14 amino acids. Germline V gives CDR1 SGHNT, CDR2 YYREEE (reference sequence). The DNA for the CDR3 is TGTGCCAGCAGCTTTGGGACTAGCGGGTACGAGCAGTACTTC. This translates into CASSFGTSGYEQYF.

V usage is TRBV4-1 and J usage is TRBJ2-1, with D maybe TRBD2 (5 bases). The CDR3 is 17 residues long. V was trimmed by 0 bases and J by 2 bases, leaving 14 bases between them. Germline CDR1 is MGHRA and CDR2 is YSYEKL. In nucleotides, the CDR3 is TGCGCCAGCAGCCAAGACCGGGGAGCTTCTACCTACAATGAGCAGTTCTTC. It is translated as CASSQDRGASTYNEQFF.

The V gene is TRBV27, the J gene TRBJ1-2; a weak D match, TRBD1 (6 bases). This CDR3 comprises 13 residues. CDR1 is MNHEY, CDR2 SMNVEV, per germline (reference sequence). V lost 4 bases and J 6 bases, leaving 12 bases between the germline ends. The CDR3 DNA follows: TGTGCCAGCAGTTGGGCCAGGGGAGATGGCTACACCTTC. It yields the protein CASSWARGDGYTF.